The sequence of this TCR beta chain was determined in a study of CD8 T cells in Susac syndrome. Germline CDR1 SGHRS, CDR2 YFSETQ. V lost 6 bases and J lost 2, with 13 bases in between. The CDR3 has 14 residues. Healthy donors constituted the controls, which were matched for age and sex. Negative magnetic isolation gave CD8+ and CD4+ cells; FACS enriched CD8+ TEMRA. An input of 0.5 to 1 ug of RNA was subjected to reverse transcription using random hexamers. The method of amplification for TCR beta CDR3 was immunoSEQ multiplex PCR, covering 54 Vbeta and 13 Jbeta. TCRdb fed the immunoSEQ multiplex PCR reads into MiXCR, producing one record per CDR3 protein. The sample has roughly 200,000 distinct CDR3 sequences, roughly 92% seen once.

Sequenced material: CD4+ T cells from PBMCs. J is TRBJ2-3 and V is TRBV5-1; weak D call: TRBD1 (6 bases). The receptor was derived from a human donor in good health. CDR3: CASMEGTPTDTQYF. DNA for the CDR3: TGCGCCAGCATGGAAGGGACACCCACAGATACGCAGTATTTT.